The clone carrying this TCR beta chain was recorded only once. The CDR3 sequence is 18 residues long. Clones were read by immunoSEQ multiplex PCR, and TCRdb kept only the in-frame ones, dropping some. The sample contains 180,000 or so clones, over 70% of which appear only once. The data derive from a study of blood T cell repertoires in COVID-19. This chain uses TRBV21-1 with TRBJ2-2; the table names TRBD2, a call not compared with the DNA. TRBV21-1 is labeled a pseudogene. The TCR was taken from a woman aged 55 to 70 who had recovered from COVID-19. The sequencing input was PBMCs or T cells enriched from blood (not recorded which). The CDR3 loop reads CASSLKLAGYKHTGELFF. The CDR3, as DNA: TGTGCCAGCAGCCTAAAACTAGCGGGGTACAAACACACCGGGGAGCTGTTTTTT.